Given below is one TCR beta chain in context. Method: immunoSEQ multiplex PCR; TCRdb's copy keeps in-frame clones and lacks some. The data contain some 210,000 clones, 81% of them singletons. These data belong to a study of blood T cell repertoires in COVID-19. Turning to the study itself: The samples span acute and convalescent COVID-19 from the United States, Italy and Spain. T cells, B-cell-depleted T cells, or PBMCs supplied cDNA or gDNA.

Recovered status in Cohort 3 required two negative PCRs, clearance, or symptom resolution. This receptor was identified in a man aged 40-50 years who had recovered from COVID-19. Sample: PBMCs or T cells enriched from blood (not recorded which).

CDR3 sequence reads: CAWSVLHQETQYF. The DNA for the CDR3 is TGTGCCTGGAGTGTACTTCACCAAGAGACCCAGTACTTC. The rearrangement uses TRBV30 and TRBJ2-5; no firm D call. This CDR3 spans 13 amino acids. Trimming took off 0 bases at V and 0 bases at J, with 5 bases between the two ends. The germline V gene has CDR1 GTSNPN and CDR2 SVGIG (reference sequence).